Listed below are T cell receptor beta chains from one sample, sequenced in a study of blood T cell repertoires in COVID-19. Here immunoSEQ multiplex PCR was the method, and the copy in TCRdb shows in-frame clones only, minus some. The sample has roughly 220,000 clones, 80% to 90% seen once. Sequencing was done on a sample of peripheral blood. The source is a woman over 75 with COVID-19, enrolled during active disease. Each CDR3 is given with its conserved first and last residue. The D gene is left open where the match is weak. Clone size is stated in some rows and not others, as once, few, many or a class when expanded.

d_gene,v_gene,j_gene,abundance,CDR3nt,CDR3aa
NA,TRBV2,TRBJ1-5,NA,TGTGCCAGCACAGGACACAATCAGCCCCAGCATTTT,CASTGHNQPQHF
TRBD1,TRBV3-1/TRBV3-2,TRBJ2-2,NA,TGTGCCAGCAGCCGCCAGACAGGGACCGGGGAGCTGTTTTTT,CASSRQTGTGELFF
TRBD1,TRBV28,TRBJ1-2,NA,TGTGCCAGCAGTTTCTTGCAGGGGGTGGATGGCTACACCTTC,CASSFLQGVDGYTF
NA,TRBV5-1,TRBJ1-2,NA,TGCGCCAGCAGCCCGGACAGTAACTATGGCTACACCTTC,CASSPDSNYGYTF
NA,TRBV28,TRBJ1-5,NA,TGTGCCAGCAGTTTAGGTGGGTCCCTGAGGCAGCCCCAGCATTTT,CASSLGGSLRQPQHF
TRBD1,TRBV29-1,TRBJ2-1,few,TGCAGCGTTCAGGGGGCCGGGGAGCAGTTCTTC,CSVQGAGEQFF
TRBD2,TRBV11-3,TRBJ2-7,NA,TGTGCCAGCAGCCCAGCGGGGGCTTCCTACGAGCAGTACTTC,CASSPAGASYEQYF
TRBD1,TRBV5-1,TRBJ1-1,NA,TGCGCCAGCAGCTTCAGGCAGGGGGCGCGAAGTACTGAAGCTTTCTTT,CASSFRQGARSTEAFF
TRBD1,TRBV6-1,TRBJ1-1,NA,TGTGCCAGCAGTGAAAGGCGACAGGGGGCCACTGAAGCTTTCTTT,CASSERRQGATEAFF
TRBD2,TRBV28,TRBJ2-5,NA,TGTGCCAGCAGTACGCTAGCGGGAGGACCTCAAGAGACCCAGTACTTC,CASSTLAGGPQETQYF
TRBD1,TRBV18,TRBJ1-6,NA,TGTGCCAGCTCCGCGACAGGGCTAAAGTATAATTCACCCCTCCACTTT,CASSATGLKYNSPLHF
TRBD2,TRBV6-5,TRBJ2-5,NA,TGTGCCAGCAGGCTAGCGGGTTCGCAGACCCAGTACTTC,CASRLAGSQTQYF
NA,TRBV5-8,TRBJ2-1,NA,TGTGCCAGCAGCCCTCGCACGGCGGGCTACAATGAGCAGTTCTTC,CASSPRTAGYNEQFF
NA,TRBV4-1,TRBJ1-5,NA,TGCGCCAGCAGCCAAGAGGCGGGCAGGAGCAATCAGCCCCAGCATTTT,CASSQEAGRSNQPQHF
NA,TRBV27,TRBJ2-6,NA,TGTGCCAGCAGTTTAAGTCTTGGGGCCCCCTCTGGGGCCAACGTCCTGACTTTC,CASSLSLGAPSGANVLTF
NA,TRBV19,TRBJ2-7,many,TGTGCCAGTAGTCCCAATTACGGCTACGAGCAGTACTTC,CASSPNYGYEQYF
NA,TRBV3-1/TRBV3-2,TRBJ1-3,once,TGTGCCAGCAGCCCCCCTCGGGGGTTAACTGGAAACACCATATATTTT,CASSPPRGLTGNTIYF
TRBD1,TRBV9,TRBJ1-4,NA,TGTGCCAGCAGCGTTGTCGGGACAGCTAATGAAAAACTGTTTTTT,CASSVVGTANEKLFF
TRBD1,TRBV7-8,TRBJ1-3,NA,TGTGCCAGCAGCCCACGGACAGGGGATGGAAACACCATATATTTT,CASSPRTGDGNTIYF
TRBD1,TRBV28,TRBJ1-4,NA,TGTGCCAGCAGGAACAGGGGAACTGCAACTAATGAAAAACTGTTTTTT,CASRNRGTATNEKLFF
TRBD2,TRBV7-3,TRBJ2-1,NA,TGTGCCAGCAGCCCCCTCGGGACTAGCGGGTCCAATGAGCAGTTCTTC,CASSPLGTSGSNEQFF
NA,TRBV7-2,TRBJ2-7,NA,TGTGCCAGCAGCTCCCAGGCAGGGGAGTACGAGCAGTACTTC,CASSSQAGEYEQYF
NA,TRBV18,TRBJ1-5,NA,TGTGCCAGCTCACCCACAGGGCTCAGCAATCAGCCCCAGCATTTT,CASSPTGLSNQPQHF
NA,TRBV9,TRBJ2-7,once,TGTGCCAGCAGCGCCTCTAGCGCCTTTGAGGGGGAGCAGTACTTC,CASSASSAFEGEQYF
NA,TRBV5-1,TRBJ1-6,NA,TGCGCCAGCAGCTTGGCTGGAGCCCCCTCACCCCTCCACTTT,CASSLAGAPSPLHF
NA,TRBV7-3,TRBJ2-1,NA,TGTGCCAGCAGCTTAGGGGCCGTTAATGAGCAGTTCTTC,CASSLGAVNEQFF
TRBD2,TRBV5-1,TRBJ2-7,NA,TGCGCCAGCAGCTTCGGCGGGGGATCCTACGAGCAGTACTTC,CASSFGGGSYEQYF
TRBD1,TRBV27,TRBJ1-1,NA,TGTGCCAGCAGCTTGACAGGGCTGAACACTGAAGCTTTCTTT,CASSLTGLNTEAFF
NA,TRBV6-2/TRBV6-3,TRBJ1-4,NA,TGTGCCAGCAGTTACGGCAGGGGTCTGGAAAAACTGTTTTTT,CASSYGRGLEKLFF
NA,TRBV12-3/TRBV12-4,TRBJ1-1,few,TGTGCCAGCAGTTACGGGTTTGAAGCTTTCTTT,CASSYGFEAFF
TRBD1,TRBV6-2/TRBV6-3,TRBJ1-1,NA,TGTGCCAGCAGTTACATCGACAGGGACAGGGAAACTGAAGCTTTCTTT,CASSYIDRDRETEAFF
NA,TRBV5-1,TRBJ2-3,NA,TGCGCCAGCAGCCAGGGGGGTACCACAGATACGCAGTATTTT,CASSQGGTTDTQYF
NA,TRBV5-4,TRBJ2-5,NA,TGTGCCAGCAGCCGCGCCCTGATGCGGGAGACCCAGTACTTC,CASSRALMRETQYF
NA,TRBV11-2,TRBJ2-3,NA,TGTGCCAGCAGCTTTTGGGCCGACACAGATACGCAGTATTTT,CASSFWADTDTQYF
NA,TRBV2,TRBJ1-2,NA,TGTGCCAGCCTCACAGGGACTAACTATGGCTACACCTTC,CASLTGTNYGYTF
NA,TRBV7-9,TRBJ1-1,once,TGTGCCAGCAGCCTCGGCGGGAGGGTCACTGAAGCTTTCTTT,CASSLGGRVTEAFF
NA,TRBV5-6,TRBJ2-5,few,TGTGCCAGCACTCTGGAGGGGGGGCGGGAGACCCAGTACTTC,CASTLEGGRETQYF
TRBD1,TRBV5-1,TRBJ2-2,NA,TGCGCCAGCAGCCCACGGACAGGGACCGGGGAGCTGTTTTTT,CASSPRTGTGELFF
TRBD2,TRBV24-1,TRBJ2-1,NA,TGTGCCACCGGTGGCTTCAGCGGGAGAGTCGATGAGCAGTTCTTC,CATGGFSGRVDEQFF
TRBD2,TRBV5-1,TRBJ2-1,NA,TGCGCCAGCACCCCTTGGGTAGGGGAGGGAGAGCAGTTCTTC,CASTPWVGEGEQFF
NA,TRBV15,TRBJ2-7,once,TGTGCCACCAGCAGAGAGGAGGGGCAGTCCTACCGAGGGGTCTTC,CATSREEGQSYRGVF
NA,TRBV7-8,TRBJ2-7,NA,TGTGCCAGCAGCTTACGCGGGGCCACACCTACGGAGCAGTACTTC,CASSLRGATPTEQYF
NA,TRBV27,TRBJ2-3,NA,TGTGCCAGCAGTTTAAGACCGGGGGATACGCAGTATTTT,CASSLRPGDTQYF
NA,TRBV11-3,TRBJ2-3,NA,TGTGCCAGCAGCTTAGACGGGAGCCGGGGCACAGATACGCAGTATTTT,CASSLDGSRGTDTQYF
TRBD1,TRBV2,TRBJ2-7,NA,TGTGCCAGCAATCCAATGACAGGGTCGTACGAGCAGTACTTC,CASNPMTGSYEQYF
NA,TRBV2,TRBJ1-1,once,TGTGCCAGCAGGCCTCTAGCCGGGAGTGAAGCTTTCTTT,CASRPLAGSEAFF
NA,TRBV6-1,TRBJ1-2,NA,TGTGCCAGCAGTGAAGCGAAACAGGGAAGCTATGGCTACACCTTC,CASSEAKQGSYGYTF
NA,TRBV11-3,TRBJ2-5,NA,TGTGCCATACTCAGGGGATTGGAGACCCAGTACTTC,CAILRGLETQYF